The present entry profiles one T cell receptor beta chain with its context. The antigen is unknown. There are 14 residues in the CDR3. V lost 2 bases to trimming and J lost 2 bases, with 8 bases between them. The data derive from a study of T cells after yellow fever vaccination. Study-level background: SMART-Seq v4 Ultra Low Input served to prepare low-cell-number fractions. Study observations and caveats: The booster response re-showed most primary clones: approximately 95% CD4, 88% CD8. Abundant bulk-derived clonotypes could contaminate FACS-sorted repertoires. Peaking on day 5 versus 15, the secondary response was faster but weaker.

TCRdb called the 5' RACE reads again in MiXCR, with one record for every CDR3 protein. The top ten hold roughly two fifths of the sample, which has tens of thousands of distinct CDR3 sequences, over 7.5% seen once. Sequencing used CD8+ T cells sorted from PBMCs, obtained on the day of the yellow fever booster vaccination. The rearrangement joins TRBV12-3 or TRBV12-4 to TRBJ2-3, with unresolved D. The sequence was obtained from a man aged 30 to 45 who received the YFV17D yellow fever vaccine. The CDR3 DNA follows: TGTGCCAGCAGTTTACTCGCAAACACAGATACGCAGTATTTT. As protein: CASSLLANTDTQYF.